These 32 T cell receptor beta chains originate from one sample sequenced in a study of cytomegalovirus exposure and HLA in healthy donors. Method: immunoSEQ multiplex PCR; TCRdb's copy keeps in-frame clones and lacks some. The table lists about 120,000 clones, about 84% of them singletons, with around 1.9% in the top ten. Sequencing input: PBMCs. These receptors were taken from a woman aged 25 to 39 in good health and CMV-seronegative.

CDR3 in amino acids: CASRSNTGELFF. CDR3 DNA sequence: TGTGCCAGCAGGTCAAACACCGGGGAGCTGTTTTTT. The V call is TRBV7-8, the J call TRBJ2-2; D not resolved. In germline, CDR1 is SGHVS, CDR2 FQNEAQ. V gave up 6 bases and J gave up 2 bases, with 4 bases separating them. This CDR3 is 12 amino acids long.

This sequence joins TRBV6-1 and TRBJ1-2; TRBD1 might be the D (5 bases). Germline V lookup: CDR1 MNHNS, CDR2 SASEGT. The CDR3 totals 12 residues. The V and J ends lost 3 bases and 6 bases respectively, with 8 bases between them. The CDR3 DNA follows: TGTGCCAGCAGTGAGGGGGGAAATGGCTACACCTTC. Translated: CASSEGGNGYTF.

This rearrangement joins TRBV6-1 to TRBJ2-7; 9 nucleotides agree with TRBD1. The CDR3 is 13 amino acids. The V gene end was trimmed by 8 bases and the J gene end by 3 bases; junction bases not matched to a gene: 5. Germline loops: CDR1 MNHNS, CDR2 SASEGT. CDR3 nucleotide sequence: TGTGCCAGCGGGACAGGGCCTCTCTACGAGCAGTACTTC. The encoded protein is CASGTGPLYEQYF.

CDR3 residues: CASSVDRSSYNEQFF. In DNA form, the CDR3 reads TGTGCCAGCAGCGTGGACAGGAGCTCCTACAATGAGCAGTTCTTC. V and J are TRBV5-4 and TRBJ2-1, with TRBD1 matching 7 bases. Germline V gene lookup returns CDR1 SGHNT and CDR2 YYREEE (reference sequence). The V gene end was trimmed by 4 bases and the J gene end by 0 bases; junction bases not matched to a gene: 4. The CDR3 loop spans 15 amino acids. Variable domain in full (rest from reference TRBV5-4 and TRBJ2-1): ETGVTQSPTHLIKTRGQQVTLRCSSQSGHNTVSWYQQALGQGPQFIFQYYREEENGRGNFPPRFSGLQFPNYSSELNVNALELDDSALYLCASSVDRSSYNEQFFGPGTRLTVL.

This clone was seen a handful of times. J is TRBJ2-7 and V is TRBV2; TRBD1 aligns across 8 bases. Trimming at V came to 3 bases and at J to 6 bases, leaving 10 bases not matched to a gene. The CDR3 sequence is 15 residues long. The germline V gene has CDR1 SNHLY and CDR2 FYNNEI. The CDR3 protein is CASSDISGQVGEQYF. The CDR3 DNA follows: TGTGCCAGCAGTGACATCTCGGGACAGGTGGGCGAGCAGTACTTC.

Only one count was recorded for this clone. V is TRBV7-8 and J is TRBJ2-2, with D unresolved. This CDR3 spans 15 amino acids. Per the germline V gene, CDR1 is SGHVS and CDR2 is FQNEAQ. Trimming took off 5 bases at V and 0 bases at J, with 10 bases between the two ends. Written as DNA, the CDR3 is TGTGCCAGCAGCAGCAGACTCGCGAACACCGGGGAGCTGTTTTTT. Residues: CASSSRLANTGELFF.

In this sample, this clone turned up a few times. The chain uses TRBV6-4 and TRBJ1-2, with a possible D match to TRBD1 (5 bases). Looked up from germline, CDR1 is MRHNA and CDR2 is SNTAGT. V gave up 7 bases and J gave up 6 bases, with 21 bases separating them. This CDR3 spans 15 amino acids. The CDR3 loop is CASTHRSREDNGYTF. The CDR3 nucleotides are TGTGCCAGCACCCACAGGTCCAGGGAAGATAATGGCTACACCTTC.

This CDR3 reads CASSQSGGTGELFF. CDR3 bases: TGTGCCAGTAGCCAGTCGGGGGGTACCGGGGAGCTGTTTTTT. The V and J genes are TRBV19 and TRBJ2-2, with 7 bases identical to TRBD2. CDR1 is LNHDA, CDR2 SQIVND, per germline (reference sequence). This CDR3 contains 14 residues. J gave up 5 bases and V 6 bases, and 6 bases lay outside the gene matches.

The rearrangement uses TRBV2 and TRBJ1-5; D unclear. Germline CDR1 reads SNHLY; CDR2 reads FYNNEI. The CDR3 consists of 14 residues. V was pared by 4 bases and J by 4 bases, with 11 bases between. CDR3 nucleotide sequence: TGTGCCAGCAGTGCCGGGAAAGGTAATCAGCCCCAGCATTTT. This encodes CASSAGKGNQPQHF.

The V and J genes are TRBV19 and TRBJ1-1, with a weak D call TRBD1 (6 bases). From germline, CDR1 is LNHDA and CDR2 SQIVND (reference sequence). Trimming stripped 4 bases from V and 3 bases from J, with 12 bases between. The CDR3 contains 14 residues. CDR3 nucleotide sequence: TGTGCCAGTAGTACCCTACAGGGATACACTGAAGCTTTCTTT. Translated: CASSTLQGYTEAFF.

This clone was detected once. V and J are TRBV27 and TRBJ2-2, with 7 nucleotides matching TRBD1. The CDR3 runs 12 residues. CDR1 and CDR2 from the germline V gene are MNHEY and SMNVEV (reference sequence). Germline trimming cut 6 bases from V and 5 bases from J; bases unmatched to any gene: 0. The CDR3 DNA reads TGTGCCAGCAGGACAGGGACCGGGGAGCTGTTTTTT. Translated, it gives CASRTGTGELFF.

The chain employs TRBV5-4 and TRBJ1-1; perhaps TRBD1 as D (6 bases). Trimming cost V 3 bases and J 4 bases, with 19 bases left between them. The CDR3 length is 16 residues. Germline assignment: CDR1 SGHNT and CDR2 YYREEE (reference sequence). The DNA for the CDR3 is TGTGCCAGCAGCTCGGGGGGGGCCACGGGGAGCACTGAAGCTTTCTTT. Its protein is CASSSGGATGSTEAFF. Combining the CDR3 with reference TRBV5-4 and TRBJ1-1 gives the whole variable domain ETGVTQSPTHLIKTRGQQVTLRCSSQSGHNTVSWYQQALGQGPQFIFQYYREEENGRGNFPPRFSGLQFPNYSSELNVNALELDDSALYLCASSSGGATGSTEAFFGQGTRLTVV.

The rearrangement joins TRBV6-1 to TRBJ1-1; no reliable D call. The CDR3 consists of 14 residues. CDR1 and CDR2 (germline): MNHNS, SASEGT. V was clipped by 2 bases and J by 4 bases, with 11 bases between them. The CDR3 here is CASSEMEGTTEAFF. For the CDR3, the DNA is TGTGCCAGCAGTGAAATGGAGGGTACCACTGAAGCTTTCTTT.

This clone was counted a single time. V and J are TRBV4-1 and TRBJ2-1, with 7 bases aligning to TRBD2. The CDR3 has 19 amino acids. Germline V CDR1 and CDR2: MGHRA, YSYEKL. V was pared by 0 bases and J by 1 base, with 12 bases of the junction left unmatched. CDR3 in amino acids: CASSQDFPTSLSSYNEQFF. In DNA form, the CDR3 reads TGCGCCAGCAGCCAAGATTTCCCGACTAGCTTATCTTCCTACAATGAGCAGTTCTTC.

The chain recombines TRBV15 with TRBJ2-5; 9 nucleotides agree with TRBD2. Germline CDR1 LNHNV, CDR2 YYDKDF (reference sequence). The CDR3 covers 14 residues. Germline trimming cut 5 bases from V and 5 bases from J; bases unmatched to any gene: 6. The CDR3 DNA follows: TGTGCCACCAGCGTGCGGGGGGGCGGGGAGACCCAGTACTTC. Protein product: CATSVRGGGETQYF.

A single count supports this clone. The CDR3 coding sequence is TGCGCCAGCAGCCAGAACGGGGGGGCCTTCGATACGCAGTATTTT. Translating gives CASSQNGGAFDTQYF. The rearrangement links TRBV5-1 to TRBJ2-3; 8 bases agree with TRBD2. The CDR3 is 15 amino acids. V gave up 4 bases and J gave up 6 bases; unmatched junction bases: 10. CDR1 and CDR2 (germline): SGHRS, YFSETQ. Full variable domain (remainder filled in from reference TRBV5-1 and TRBJ2-3): KAGVTQTPRYLIKTRGQQVTLSCSPISGHRSVSWYQQTPGQGLQFLFEYFSETQRNKGNFPGRFSGRQFSNSRSEMNVSTLELGDSALYLCASSQNGGAFDTQYFGPGTRLTVL.

The chain links TRBV6-4 to TRBJ2-3, with 8 bases that match TRBD2. The CDR3 length is 15 residues. Per the germline V gene, CDR1 is MRHNA and CDR2 is SNTAGT. Germline trimming cut 3 bases from V and 1 base from J; bases unmatched to any gene: 3. CDR3 amino acids: CASSEAGGGTDTQYF. The CDR3 nucleotides read TGTGCCAGCAGTGAGGCGGGGGGCGGCACAGATACGCAGTATTTT.

This chain joins TRBV28 and TRBJ1-4; 7 nucleotides match TRBD1. The CDR3 extends over 12 amino acids. Germline V gene data show CDR1 as MDHEN and CDR2 as SYDVKM. V dropped 6 bases and J dropped 8; count of bases not matched to a gene: 3. The CDR3 spells CASRGQREKLFF. CDR3 nucleotide sequence: TGTGCCAGCAGGGGACAGAGGGAAAAACTGTTTTTT.

The rearrangement uses TRBV19 and TRBJ2-3, with 11 bases identical to TRBD2. CDR1 is LNHDA, CDR2 SQIVND, per germline (reference sequence). The CDR3 totals 15 residues. After removal of 3 bases from V and 5 bases from J, the junction contained 4 bases not matched to a gene. The CDR3 DNA reads as TGTGCCAGTAGTATGGCTAGCGGGGGGATAGATACGCAGTATTTT. Translated: CASSMASGGIDTQYF.

V gene TRBV2 combines with J gene TRBJ1-4, with 12 bases lining up with TRBD1. The length of the CDR3 is 17 residues. The germline V gene encodes CDR1 SNHLY and CDR2 FYNNEI. Germline trimming cut 7 bases from V and 5 bases from J; bases unmatched to any gene: 11. The CDR3 DNA reads as TGTGCCAGCAAGGCAGGGACAGGGGGCGATTGGAATGAAAAACTGTTTTTT. Translated: CASKAGTGGDWNEKLFF.

The V and J genes are TRBV5-6 and TRBJ2-7; no reliable D call. This CDR3 has 13 amino acids. CDR1 is SGHDT, CDR2 YYEEEE, per germline. V lost 2 bases and J lost 3, with 9 bases in between. CDR3 bases: TGTGCCAGCAGCTTACCACAGAACTACGAGCAGTACTTC. Residues: CASSLPQNYEQYF.

This chain uses TRBV7-2 with TRBJ2-1, with TRBD2 as a possible D gene (6 bases). The V end lost 1 base, the J end lost 7 bases, and 11 bases lay between the germline ends. This CDR3 is 14 amino acids long. Germline V gives CDR1 SGHTA, CDR2 FQGNSA. CDR3 DNA sequence: TGTGCCAGCAGCTTAGTCCGACTAGTTAATGAGCAGTTCTTC. This sequence encodes CASSLVRLVNEQFF.

V and J are TRBV19 and TRBJ2-7; 9 positions match TRBD1. This CDR3 has 15 amino acids. The J segment lost 5 bases and the V segment lost 4 bases, leaving 9 bases of the junction unmatched. Germline CDR1 reads LNHDA; CDR2 reads SQIVND (reference sequence). CDR3 loop: CASSTRTGEHDEQYF. CDR3 nucleotide sequence: TGTGCCAGTAGTACCAGGACAGGGGAACACGACGAGCAGTACTTC.

The chain carries TRBV7-2 and TRBJ1-1; no clear D gene. The CDR3 is 15 amino acids. V was clipped by 6 bases and J by 4 bases, with 18 bases between them. Germline assignment: CDR1 SGHTA and CDR2 FQGNSA. This CDR3 is CASRPVSGGSTEAFF. The CDR3 bases are TGTGCCAGCAGACCGGTCAGCGGTGGCTCCACTGAAGCTTTCTTT.

CDR3 DNA: TGTGCCAGCAGCCCAGATTTTGTGGGAGGGACTGAAGCTTTCTTT. Protein: CASSPDFVGGTEAFF. This sequence joins TRBV7-9 and TRBJ1-1; D uncertain. Per the germline V gene, CDR1 is SEHNR and CDR2 is FQNEAQ (reference sequence). The length of the CDR3 is 15 residues. The V end was cut by 5 bases, the J end by 5 bases, with 18 bases between.

This clone appeared a single time. This chain links TRBV27 with TRBJ2-1, with 9 nucleotides matching TRBD1. V lost 4 bases and J lost 6; bases outside the gene matches: 4. The CDR3 contains 14 residues. Per the germline V gene, CDR1 is MNHEY and CDR2 is SMNVEV (reference sequence). CDR3 DNA: TGTGCCAGCAGTTGGGACAGGGAGGGCAATGAGCAGTTCTTC. Translation: CASSWDREGNEQFF.

V usage is TRBV7-2 and J usage is TRBJ1-2; tentative D call: TRBD1 (5 bases). Germline V CDR1 and CDR2: SGHTA, FQGNSA. Trimming stripped 0 bases from V and 4 bases from J, with 12 bases between. This CDR3 contains 15 residues. CDR3 bases: TGTGCCAGCAGCTTAGCGCTCGGGGGACTCTATGGCTACACCTTC. Translating it yields CASSLALGGLYGYTF.

Only one count was recorded for this clone. The gene calls are TRBV14 and TRBJ1-1, with D perhaps matching TRBD1 (6 bases). This CDR3 has 13 residues. The V end lost 4 bases, the J end lost 4 bases, and 10 bases lay between the germline ends. From germline, CDR1 is SGHDN and CDR2 FVKESK. CDR3 DNA sequence: TGTGCCAGCAGCCCCCACAGGGTCACTGAAGCTTTCTTT. This translates into CASSPHRVTEAFF.

The V gene is TRBV6-5, the J gene TRBJ2-1; 14 nucleotides match TRBD2. In germline, CDR1 is MNHEY, CDR2 SVGAGI. The CDR3 runs to 14 residues. The junction had 4 bases not matched to a gene; V was cut back by 6 bases and J by 9 bases. Written as DNA, the CDR3 is TGTGCCAGCAGCCGGACTAGCGGGGGGTTTGAGCAGTTCTTC. Protein: CASSRTSGGFEQFF.

This chain links TRBV27 with TRBJ2-2, with D maybe TRBD2 (6 bases). Germline lookup yields CDR1 MNHEY and CDR2 SMNVEV (reference sequence). This CDR3 region has 15 residues. Trimming took 8 bases from V and 0 from J, leaving 13 bases between them. CDR3 region: CASRYAGTNTGELFF. The CDR3 DNA follows: TGTGCCAGCCGTTACGCGGGGACGAACACCGGGGAGCTGTTTTTT.

J is TRBJ1-5 and V is TRBV11-2; weak D call: TRBD1 (5 bases). The germline V gene encodes CDR1 SGHAT and CDR2 FQNNGV. CDR3 size: 15 residues. V was clipped by 0 bases and J by 6 bases, with 12 bases between them. The CDR3 reads CASSLEGGGGQPQHF. The CDR3 bases are TGTGCCAGCAGCTTAGAGGGGGGGGGAGGTCAGCCCCAGCATTTT. The full variable domain, rest sourced from reference TRBV11-2 and TRBJ1-5, is EAGVAQSPRYKIIEKRQSVAFWCNPISGHATLYWYQQILGQGPKLLIQFQNNGVVDDSQLPKDRFSAERLKGVDSTLKIQPAKLEDSAVYLCASSLEGGGGQPQHFGDGTRLSIL.

The chain carries TRBV6-5 and TRBJ1-1, with TRBD1 as a possible D gene (5 bases). The V end was cut by 6 bases, the J end by 4 bases, with 12 bases between. Germline V lookup: CDR1 MNHEY, CDR2 SVGAGI. The CDR3 consists of 13 residues. The CDR3 sequence is CASRNGGGTEAFF. The CDR3, as DNA: TGTGCCAGCAGGAACGGGGGAGGCACTGAAGCTTTCTTT.